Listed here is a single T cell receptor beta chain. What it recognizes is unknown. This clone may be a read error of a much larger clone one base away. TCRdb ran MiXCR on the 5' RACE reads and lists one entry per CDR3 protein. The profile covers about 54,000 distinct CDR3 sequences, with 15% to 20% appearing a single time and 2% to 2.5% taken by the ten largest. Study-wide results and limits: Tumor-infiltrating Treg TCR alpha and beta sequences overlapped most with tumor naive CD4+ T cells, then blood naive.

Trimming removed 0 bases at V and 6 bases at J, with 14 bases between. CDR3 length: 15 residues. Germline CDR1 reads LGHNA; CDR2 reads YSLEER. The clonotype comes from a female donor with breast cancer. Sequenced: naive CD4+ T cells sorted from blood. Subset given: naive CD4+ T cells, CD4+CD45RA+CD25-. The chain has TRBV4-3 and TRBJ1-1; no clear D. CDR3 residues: CASSQDEGRASEAFF. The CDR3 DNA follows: TGCGCCAGCAGCCAAGATGAGGGCCGGGCGTCTGAAGCTTTCTTT.